The 17 T cell receptor beta chains listed next were all sequenced from one sample in a study of siplizumab effects on memory and regulatory T cells. TCRdb keeps only in-frame clones here, not all; method: immunoSEQ multiplex PCR. The repertoire holds some 100,000 clones, with 80% to 95% as singletons. Sequenced material: CD4+ T cells sorted from blood. All receptors come from a human donor in good health. Some clones in this sample may be carry-over from other donors' samples.

The chain uses TRBV18 and TRBJ2-2; the D gene could be TRBD1 or TRBD2 (5 bases each). Germline V CDR1 and CDR2: KGHSH, LQKENI. CDR3 length equals 16 residues. Trimming shortened V by 2 bases and J by 5 bases, and 15 bases separated the two germline ends. The CDR3 DNA sequence: TGTGCCAGCTCACCAAGGGACGCACAAGGGACCGGGGAGCTGTTTTTT. Amino acids: CASSPRDAQGTGELFF.

The chain combines TRBV2 with TRBJ2-6; D is unclear. Trimming left V 7 bases short and J 2 bases short, with 9 bases between. The germline CDR1 and CDR2 sequences are SNHLY and FYNNEI. The CDR3 extends over 14 amino acids. In DNA, the CDR3 is TGTGCCAGCAACGATAGGGCTGGGGCCAACGTCCTGACTTTC. This sequence encodes CASNDRAGANVLTF.

The table lists this clone with a count of one. The chain recombines TRBV6-5 with TRBJ1-5, with 8 bases lining up with TRBD1. V lost 5 bases, J lost 7 bases, and 7 bases stayed unmatched. The CDR3 has 14 residues. Germline V gives CDR1 MNHEY, CDR2 SVGAGI. DNA for the CDR3: TGTGCCAGCAGTGGACAGGGATTCGGCCAGCCCCAGCATTTT. Residues: CASSGQGFGQPQHF.

The CDR3: CASSYSKGSSYEQYF. In nucleotides, the CDR3 is TGTGCCAGCAGTTACTCGAAGGGGTCCTCCTACGAGCAGTACTTC. J is TRBJ2-7 and V is TRBV6-6, with D tentatively TRBD1 (5 bases). The germline CDR1 and CDR2 sequences are MNHNY and SVGAGI (reference sequence). V lost 0 bases and J 0 bases, leaving 9 bases between the germline ends. The CDR3 contains 15 residues.

As regards this clone: This sample includes further DNA sequences coding for the same CDR3. The chain employs TRBV7-6 and TRBJ2-5; D not certain. Germline CDR1 SGHVS, CDR2 FNYEAQ. V dropped 5 bases and J dropped 3 bases, with 4 bases sitting between them. The CDR3 has 11 amino acids. CDR3 amino acids: CASSPKETQYF. CDR3 nucleotides: TGTGCCAGCAGCCCAAAAGAGACCCAGTACTTC. The full variable domain, in which reference TRBV7-6 and TRBJ2-5 provide the parts outside the CDR3, is GAGVSQSPRYKVTKRGQDVALRCDPISGHVSLYWYRQALGQGPEFLTYFNYEAQQDKSGLPNDRFSAERPEGSISTLTIQRTEQRDSAMYRCASSPKETQYFGPGTRLLVL.

The V gene is TRBV28, the J gene TRBJ1-2; TRBD1 might be the D (5 bases). Germline V lookup: CDR1 MDHEN, CDR2 SYDVKM. CDR3 size: 12 residues. V was cut by 2 bases and J by 8 bases, with 9 bases left in between. The CDR3 nucleotides are TGTGCCAGCAGTTTAATGACAGACGGCTACACCTTC. This translates into CASSLMTDGYTF.

The chain couples TRBV7-2 to TRBJ2-3, with a possible D match to TRBD1 (7 bases). CDR3 length equals 12 residues. Germline loops: CDR1 SGHTA, CDR2 FQGNSA. Trimming left V 9 bases short and J 3 bases short, with 10 bases between. The CDR3 DNA follows: TGTGCCAGTTCAGGGGGGACAGATACGCAGTATTTT. Translated, it gives CASSGGTDTQYF.

This clone was observed a few times. This chain uses TRBV29-1 with TRBJ1-1, with D uncertain. Trimming left V 4 bases short and J 1 base short, with 4 bases between. Germline V CDR1 and CDR2: SQVTM, ANQGSEA. This CDR3 comprises 11 residues. The chain's CDR3 is CSVARNTEAFF. The CDR3 bases are TGCAGCGTTGCAAGGAACACTGAAGCTTTCTTT.

This clone was seen only once. The chain couples TRBV2 to TRBJ2-3; D is uncertain. CDR1 is SNHLY and CDR2 is FYNNEI in the germline V gene. V was cut by 4 bases and J by 9 bases, with 8 bases left in between. The CDR3 consists of 11 residues. CDR3 in amino acids: CASSGPGTQYF. CDR3 nucleotide sequence: TGTGCCAGCAGTGGACCTGGGACGCAGTATTTT.

This rearrangement joins TRBV2 to TRBJ2-2, with D hard to call. The CDR3 has 13 residues. The germline gives CDR1 SNHLY, CDR2 FYNNEI. V shed 8 bases and J shed 2 bases, with 9 bases lying between them. CDR3: CASGPENTGELFF. CDR3 DNA sequence: TGTGCCAGCGGTCCTGAAAACACCGGGGAGCTGTTTTTT.

The chain employs TRBV5-1 and TRBJ2-1; D is possibly TRBD1 (6 bases). V shed 4 bases and J shed 1 base, with 9 bases lying between them. Germline V lookup: CDR1 SGHRS, CDR2 YFSETQ. The CDR3 spans 14 residues. CDR3 in amino acids: CASSTTGSYNEQFF. CDR3 nucleotides: TGCGCCAGCAGCACAACAGGGTCCTACAATGAGCAGTTCTTC. Full variable domain (outside the CDR3, taken from reference TRBV5-1 and TRBJ2-1): KAGVTQTPRYLIKTRGQQVTLSCSPISGHRSVSWYQQTPGQGLQFLFEYFSETQRNKGNFPGRFSGRQFSNSRSEMNVSTLELGDSALYLCASSTTGSYNEQFFGPGTRLTVL.

The rearrangement uses TRBV12-5 and TRBJ2-5, with TRBD1 as a possible D gene (6 bases). Germline lookup yields CDR1 LGHNT and CDR2 FRNRAP. This CDR3 is built from 13 residues. V lost 3 bases, J lost 6 bases, and 11 bases lay in between. CDR3 bases: TGTGCTAGTGGTTTTGGGGGCGTGCAGACCCAGTACTTC. This encodes CASGFGGVQTQYF. Complete variable domain (other parts from reference TRBV12-5 and TRBJ2-5): DARVTQTPRHKVTEMGQEVTMRCQPILGHNTVFWYRQTMMQGLELLAYFRNRAPLDDSGMPKDRFSAEMPDATLATLKIQPSEPRDSAVYFCASGFGGVQTQYFGPGTRLLVL.

V usage is TRBV2 and J usage is TRBJ2-7; TRBD1 might be the D (6 bases). Germline values: CDR1 SNHLY, CDR2 FYNNEI. V was cut by 8 bases and J by 0 bases, with 11 bases left in between. The CDR3 is 13 amino acids. In DNA, the CDR3 is TGTGCCAGCGAGACAGGCGCCTCCTACGAGCAGTACTTC. This codes for CASETGASYEQYF.

Details on this clone: Other DNA sequences in this specimen translate into the identical CDR3. The CDR3 is CASSGDSFGEQYF. The CDR3 DNA reads as TGTGCCAGCAGTGGGGACTCCTTCGGCGAGCAGTACTTC. The chain recombines TRBV2 with TRBJ2-7; D possibly corresponds to TRBD2 (6 bases). Trimming removed 4 bases from V and 6 bases from J, with 13 bases in between. The germline V gene encodes CDR1 SNHLY and CDR2 FYNNEI. The CDR3 covers 13 residues.

The chain uses TRBV7-9 and TRBJ1-3, with D unresolved. CDR1 SEHNR and CDR2 FQNEAQ come from the germline V gene (reference sequence). With 7 bases removed from V and 1 base from J, the gap between germline ends came to 11 bases. This CDR3 has 14 residues. CDR3: CASIFSGSGNTIYF. For the CDR3, the DNA is TGTGCCAGCATATTTTCTGGGTCTGGAAACACCATATATTTT.

This rearrangement joins TRBV18 to TRBJ2-7; TRBD1 matches at 10 bases. This CDR3 contains 16 residues. CDR1 and CDR2 from the germline V gene are KGHSH and LQKENI. Trimming cost V 0 bases and J 4 bases; bases outside gene matches: 6. This chain's CDR3 is CASSPPVGQGRYEQYF. The CDR3 nucleotides are TGTGCCAGCTCACCACCGGTGGGACAGGGGAGATACGAGCAGTACTTC. Full variable domain (missing parts from reference TRBV18 and TRBJ2-7): NAGVMQNPRHLVRRRGQEARLRCSPMKGHSHVYWYRQLPEEGLKFMVYLQKENIIDESGMPKERFSAEFPKEGPSILRIQQVVRGDSAAYFCASSPPVGQGRYEQYFGPGTRLTVT.

This chain joins TRBV11-2 and TRBJ2-1; TRBD1 agrees at 7 bases. The V gene end was trimmed by 5 bases and the J gene end by 0 bases; junction bases not matched to a gene: 4. Germline assignment: CDR1 SGHAT and CDR2 FQNNGV. The CDR3 has 15 residues. The DNA of the CDR3 is TGTGCCAGCAGCCGAGACAGGGTCTCCTACAATGAGCAGTTCTTC. Its protein product is CASSRDRVSYNEQFF.